Sequencing of this T cell receptor beta chain was carried out in a study of blood T cell repertoires in COVID-19. On the study more broadly: Whether acute or convalescent, the COVID-19 samples came from the United States, Italy and Spain.

Trimming at V came to 4 bases and at J to 4 bases, leaving 9 bases not matched to a gene. CDR1 MNHEY and CDR2 SVGAGI come from the germline V gene. The CDR3 is made up of 16 amino acids. Cohorts were determined from participant-reported clinical history. Original methodology: Scientists estimated how many nucleated cells there were by amplifying reference gene primers. Repertoires were generated with immunoSEQ multiplex PCR, while TCRdb's copy carries only in-frame clones and drops some. That table gives V, J and clone size, and the DNA gave D and trimming. The repertoire has roughly 160,000 clones, over 75% of them found once; the top ten carry about 5.7%. Only a few counts were recorded for this clone.

The sequenced material came from PBMCs or T cells enriched from blood (not recorded which). The sequence was collected from a woman between 40 and 50 years old with acute COVID-19. The rearrangement uses TRBV6-5 and TRBJ2-1; 8 nucleotides agree with TRBD1. CDR3: CASSSADRAQYNEQFF. The CDR3, as DNA: TGTGCCAGCAGTTCCGCGGACAGGGCCCAATACAATGAGCAGTTCTTC.